This is a list of T cell receptor beta chains from one sample in a study of cytomegalovirus exposure and HLA in healthy donors. The method was immunoSEQ multiplex PCR; TCRdb's version includes in-frame clones alone and lacks a portion of them. Here the sample spans 140,000 to 150,000 clones, 60% to 80% being singletons. Specimen: PBMCs. Receptors originate from a male donor in good health and CMV-seronegative. CDR3s include the opening cysteine and the closing phenylalanine or tryptophan. Fields, in order: J gene, clone size, V gene, D gene, CDR3 DNA, CDR3 protein. The D gene is left open where the match is weak. Only some rows state a clone size, as once, few, many or a class for expanded clones.

>TRBJ2-1|-|TRBV18|TRBD1
TGTGCCAGCTCACCCCCAGGGGGCGCCTCCTACAATGAGCAGTTCTTC
CASSPPGGASYNEQFF
>TRBJ2-7|once|TRBV6-1|TRBD1
TGTGCCAGCAGTGGGGGGACAGAGGTCTACGAGCAGTACTTC
CASSGGTEVYEQYF
>TRBJ2-1|few|TRBV4-1|TRBD1
TGCGCCAGCAGCCAATCGGACAGGGGAATTGATGAGCAGTTCTTC
CASSQSDRGIDEQFF
>TRBJ1-1|-|TRBV10-2|TRBD1
TGCGCCAGCACTAGACAGGGGGCGAACACTGAAGCTTTCTTT
CASTRQGANTEAFF
>TRBJ1-2|-|TRBV9|TRBD1
TGTGCCAGCAGCCCCGGGACAGCCCTGAACTATGGCTACACCTTC
CASSPGTALNYGYTF
>TRBJ2-1|once|TRBV29-1|TRBD2
TGCAGCGCGATAGCGGGAGGCGATGAGCAGTTCTTC
CSAIAGGDEQFF
>TRBJ2-5|-|TRBV27|TRBD1
TGTGCCAGCAGTTTAGAATTTAGGGACAGGAAGACCCAGTACTTC
CASSLEFRDRKTQYF
>TRBJ2-2|-|TRBV5-6|TRBD1
TGTGCCAGCAGCTTTGAGACAGGGGGAAACACCGGGGAGCTGTTTTTT
CASSFETGGNTGELFF
>TRBJ1-1|few|TRBV4-1|TRBD1
TGCGCCAGCAGCCAAGCGGGGACAGGGGGCACTGAAGCTTTCTTT
CASSQAGTGGTEAFF
>TRBJ2-2|once|TRBV6-1|-
TGTGCCAGCAGTGACCCCGGGACACCATCGAACACCGGGGAGCTGTTTTTT
CASSDPGTPSNTGELFF